The clone carrying this T cell receptor beta chain appeared a few times. V lost 3 bases, J lost 4 bases, and 5 bases stayed unmatched. The CDR3 covers 15 residues. Germline V gene sequence: CDR1 KGHDR, CDR2 SFDVKD. These data come from a study of T cells in Graves' hyperthyroidism and ophthalmopathy. It was RNA transcripts that yielded the amplified TCR beta CDR3 regions. A first-round RT-PCR of the TCR CDR3 used the HTBI primer set. MiXCR was run by TCRdb on the multiplex PCR reads, yielding one entry per CDR3 protein. The sample has some 510,000 distinct CDR3 sequences, roughly 20% seen once. The receptor comes from a man between 18 and 35 years old with Graves' hyperthyroidism. V is TRBV24-1 and J is TRBJ2-5, with 9 bases that match TRBD1. The source material was blood. Written as DNA, the CDR3 is TGTGCCACCAGTGATCCACGGACAGGGGTAGAGACCCAGTACTTC. Amino acid sequence: CATSDPRTGVETQYF.